This TCR beta chain originates from a study of blood T cell repertoires in COVID-19. Study overall: Collection of acute and convalescent COVID-19 samples took place in the United States, Italy and Spain. T cells, B-cell-depleted T cells, or PBMCs supplied cDNA or gDNA.

Seattle patient enrollment occurred during active infection, with longitudinal follow-up thereafter. This clone has more than one count but fewer than ten. Per the original methods: Reference gene primer amplification yielded estimated nucleated cell counts. Generated by immunoSEQ multiplex PCR, the TCRdb table keeps only in-frame clones and is missing some. V and J calls plus clone size are reproduced from that table; the DNA served to infer D and trimming. The sample includes approximately 33,000 clones, roughly 90% of them seen just once. CDR1 is MNHEY, CDR2 SVGEGT, per germline. This CDR3 spans 20 amino acids. Trimming pared 6 bases from V and 1 base from J, leaving 27 bases between.

What was sequenced was peripheral blood. The chain recombines TRBV6-2 or TRBV6-3 with TRBJ2-2; maybe TRBD2 (6 bases). The receptor comes from a man between 60 and 75 years old with COVID-19, enrolled during active disease. The CDR3 DNA sequence: TGTGCCAGCAGCAAACTAGCCTTCCCGTCCCTTCCCGTGAACACCGGGGAGCTGTTTTTT. Translation: CASSKLAFPSLPVNTGELFF.